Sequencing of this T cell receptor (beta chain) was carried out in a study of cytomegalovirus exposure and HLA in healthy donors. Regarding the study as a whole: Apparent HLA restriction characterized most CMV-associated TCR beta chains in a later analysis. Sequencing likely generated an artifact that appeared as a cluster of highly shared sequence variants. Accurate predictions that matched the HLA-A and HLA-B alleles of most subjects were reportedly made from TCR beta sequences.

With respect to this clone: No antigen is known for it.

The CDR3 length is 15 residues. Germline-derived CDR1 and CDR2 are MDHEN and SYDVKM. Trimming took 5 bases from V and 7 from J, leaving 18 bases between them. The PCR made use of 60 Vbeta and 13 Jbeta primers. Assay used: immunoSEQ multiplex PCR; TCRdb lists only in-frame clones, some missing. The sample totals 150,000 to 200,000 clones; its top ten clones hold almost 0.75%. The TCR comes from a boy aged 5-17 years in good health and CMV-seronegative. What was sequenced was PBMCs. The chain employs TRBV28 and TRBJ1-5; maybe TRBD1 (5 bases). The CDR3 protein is CASSPEARVRQPQHF. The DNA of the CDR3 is TGTGCCAGCAGTCCTGAGGCCAGGGTTAGGCAGCCCCAGCATTTT.